What follows is one TCR beta chain and its context. In nominal health when sampled, donors likely had unrecorded immune exposures nonetheless. Germline-derived CDR1 and CDR2 are SGHVS and FQNEAQ. CDR3 size: 12 residues. Trimming took off 5 bases at V and 3 bases at J, with 8 bases between the two ends. These data are taken from a study of cytomegalovirus exposure and HLA in healthy donors. PCR used 60 Vbeta primers and 13 Jbeta primers. Here immunoSEQ multiplex PCR was the method, and the copy in TCRdb shows in-frame clones only, minus some. The sample consists of 150,000 to 200,000 clones, approximately 72% of them appearing once.

Sample: PBMCs. The chain combines TRBV7-8 with TRBJ2-7; D gene uncertain. The origin of this receptor is a human donor in good health. CDR3 nucleotides: TGTGCCAGCAGCCTTTACAGCTACGAGCAGTACTTC. Its protein product is CASSLYSYEQYF.